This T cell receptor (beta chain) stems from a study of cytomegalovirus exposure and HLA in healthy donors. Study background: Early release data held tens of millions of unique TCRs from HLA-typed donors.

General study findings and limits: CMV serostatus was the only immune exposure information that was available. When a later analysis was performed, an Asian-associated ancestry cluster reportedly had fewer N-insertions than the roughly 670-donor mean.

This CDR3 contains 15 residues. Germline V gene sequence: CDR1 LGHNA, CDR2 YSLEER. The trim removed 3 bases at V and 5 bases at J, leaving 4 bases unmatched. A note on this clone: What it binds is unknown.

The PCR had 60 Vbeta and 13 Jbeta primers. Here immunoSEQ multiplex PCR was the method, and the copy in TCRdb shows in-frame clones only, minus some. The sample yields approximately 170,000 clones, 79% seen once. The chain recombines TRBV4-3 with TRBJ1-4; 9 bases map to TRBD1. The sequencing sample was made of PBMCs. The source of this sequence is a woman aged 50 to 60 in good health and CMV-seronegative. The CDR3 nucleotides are TGCGCCAGCAGCCAGATCGGGACAGGGAATGAAAAACTGTTTTTT. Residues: CASSQIGTGNEKLFF.